Listed here are 21 T cell receptor beta chains from one sample, sequenced in a study of cytomegalovirus exposure and HLA in healthy donors. PCR employed 60 Vbeta and 13 Jbeta primers. Some clones are missing from TCRdb's copy, which holds only in-frame ones; the method was immunoSEQ multiplex PCR. The sample has over 60,000 clones, 76% seen once; the top ten hold over 2.5%. The sample comprised PBMCs. These receptors all come from a man aged 18 to 35 in good health and CMV-seronegative.

V is TRBV30 and J is TRBJ1-4; D unresolved. V lost 0 bases, J lost 8 bases, and 13 bases lay in between. Per the germline V gene, CDR1 is GTSNPN and CDR2 is SVGIG (reference sequence). There are 14 residues in the CDR3. The CDR3 sequence is CAWSVGGGQEKLFF. DNA for the CDR3: TGTGCCTGGAGTGTGGGTGGCGGCCAGGAAAAACTGTTTTTT. Based on the CDR3 plus reference TRBV30 and TRBJ1-4, the full variable domain is SQTIHQWPATLVQPVGSPLSLECTVEGTSNPNLYWYRQAAGRGLQLLFYSVGIGQISSEVPQNLSASRPQDRQFILSSKKLLLSDSGFYLCAWSVGGGQEKLFFGSGTQLSVL.

The chain employs TRBV6-5 and TRBJ1-1, with TRBD1 matching over 7 bases. J lost 1 base, V lost 4 bases, and 6 bases had no gene match. CDR3 length: 15 amino acids. Germline values: CDR1 MNHEY, CDR2 SVGAGI. CDR3 protein: CASSSPTGKNTEAFF. The CDR3 nucleotides read TGTGCCAGCAGTTCCCCGACAGGGAAGAACACTGAAGCTTTCTTT.

V and J are TRBV19 and TRBJ1-1, with unresolved D. Trimming shortened V by 4 bases and J by 4 bases, and 13 bases separated the two germline ends. The CDR3 loop spans 14 amino acids. Germline values: CDR1 LNHDA, CDR2 SQIVND (reference sequence). The CDR3 loop is CASSRVERGTEAFF. The DNA for the CDR3 is TGTGCCAGTAGTAGGGTGGAGCGAGGCACTGAAGCTTTCTTT.

The CDR3 sequence: CAIRGTGGGETQYF. Here the CDR3 DNA reads TGTGCCATCAGGGGGACAGGGGGCGGAGAGACCCAGTACTTC. The chain joins TRBV10-3 to TRBJ2-5; 12 bases fit TRBD1. The CDR3 consists of 14 residues. Germline CDR1 is ENHRY and CDR2 is SYGVKD. V shed 6 bases and J 4 bases; nucleotides not matched to a gene: 3.

The genes are TRBV7-9 and TRBJ2-1, with 11 bases that match TRBD2. Germline CDR1 reads SEHNR; CDR2 reads FQNEAQ (reference sequence). This CDR3 region has 14 residues. Unmatched junction bases numbered 3, after V lost 4 bases and J lost 7 bases. This CDR3 reads CASSSSGGSNEQFF. In DNA, the CDR3 is TGTGCCAGCAGCTCTAGCGGGGGGTCTAATGAGCAGTTCTTC.

This clone was recorded only once. The chain employs TRBV5-4 and TRBJ1-4; D unclear. The ends were cut back, 2 bases at V and 2 bases at J, with 7 bases in the middle. The CDR3 runs to 14 residues. Germline CDR1 reads SGHNT; CDR2 reads YYREEE (reference sequence). CDR3 DNA: TGTGCCAGCAGCTTAGCGGGGACTAATGAAAAACTGTTTTTT. Translation gives CASSLAGTNEKLFF.

The chain joins TRBV6-6 to TRBJ1-5; 9 bases align to TRBD1. This CDR3 contains 16 residues. Germline CDR1 MNHNY, CDR2 SVGAGI (reference sequence). The trim removed 3 bases at V and 6 bases at J, leaving 9 bases unmatched. The CDR3 loop is CASSYGTGLGVQPQHF. The CDR3 DNA reads as TGTGCCAGCAGTTATGGGACAGGGTTGGGAGTTCAGCCCCAGCATTTT.

This sequence joins TRBV9 and TRBJ2-3, with 11 bases fitting TRBD2. Unmatched junction bases numbered 2, after V lost 1 base and J lost 1 base. CDR1 and CDR2 from the germline V gene are SGDLS and YYNGEE. This CDR3 region has 16 residues. DNA of the CDR3: TGTGCCAGCAGCGTAAATAGCGGGGGGGGCACAGATACGCAGTATTTT. This encodes CASSVNSGGGTDTQYF.

The chain is built from TRBV7-2 and TRBJ2-3, with TRBD2 matching 8 bases. After removal of 5 bases from V and 3 bases from J, the junction contained 4 bases not matched to a gene. The CDR3 is made up of 14 amino acids. Looked up from germline, CDR1 is SGHTA and CDR2 is FQGNSA. The CDR3 nucleotides are TGTGCCAGCAGCCCTAGCGGGCCTACAGATACGCAGTATTTT. It codes for CASSPSGPTDTQYF.

The rearrangement uses TRBV28 and TRBJ1-5; no clear D. V was trimmed by 5 bases and J by 5 bases, leaving 7 bases between them. CDR1 MDHEN and CDR2 SYDVKM come from the germline V gene. There are 12 residues in the CDR3. The CDR3 nucleotides are TGTGCCAGCAGTCGAGGGTATCAGCCCCAGCATTTT. As protein: CASSRGYQPQHF.

The chain has TRBV7-3 and TRBJ1-1, with 8 bases fitting TRBD1. The trim removed 2 bases at V and 5 bases at J, leaving 7 bases unmatched. The CDR3 is 15 residues long. Per germline, CDR1 SGHTA and CDR2 FQGTGA. The CDR3 protein is CASSLSGQGGTEAFF. The CDR3 nucleotides are TGTGCCAGCAGCTTATCTGGACAGGGAGGAACTGAAGCTTTCTTT.

In this sample, this clone turned up a few times. V and J are TRBV5-1 and TRBJ2-5, with 7 bases matching TRBD2. The CDR3 runs to 14 residues. Unmatched junction bases numbered 4, after V lost 0 bases and J lost 5 bases. Germline V CDR1 and CDR2: SGHRS, YFSETQ. The CDR3 sequence: CASSLGGGSETQYF. The CDR3 DNA is TGCGCCAGCAGCTTGGGCGGGGGATCGGAGACCCAGTACTTC. The variable domain in full, with the rest retrieved from reference TRBV5-1 and TRBJ2-5, is KAGVTQTPRYLIKTRGQQVTLSCSPISGHRSVSWYQQTPGQGLQFLFEYFSETQRNKGNFPGRFSGRQFSNSRSEMNVSTLELGDSALYLCASSLGGGSETQYFGPGTRLLVL.

This clone was observed a handful of times. V and J are TRBV7-9 and TRBJ1-1, with D perhaps TRBD1 (6 bases). Trimming cost V 8 bases and J 5 bases, with 18 bases left between them. The CDR3 has 14 residues. Germline V gene lookup returns CDR1 SEHNR and CDR2 FQNEAQ (reference sequence). CDR3 in amino acids: CASGDMRGGTEAFF. The CDR3 DNA reads TGTGCCAGCGGAGACATGAGGGGGGGGACTGAAGCTTTCTTT.

The V gene is TRBV19, the J gene TRBJ2-7; TRBD2 might be the D (5 bases). The CDR3 is 14 residues long. Germline V gene lookup returns CDR1 LNHDA and CDR2 SQIVND (reference sequence). Trimming cost V 4 bases and J 0 bases, with 10 bases left between them. Here the CDR3 DNA reads TGTGCCAGTAGTAAGCGGATAAGCTCCTACGAGCAGTACTTC. Translating gives CASSKRISSYEQYF. The entire variable domain, with the rest obtained from reference TRBV19 and TRBJ2-7, is as follows: DGGITQSPKYLFRKEGQNVTLSCEQNLNHDAMYWYRQDPGQGLRLIYYSQIVNDFQKGDIAEGYSVSREKKESFPLTVTSAQKNPTAFYLCASSKRISSYEQYFGPGTRLTVT.

The gene calls are TRBV11-1 and TRBJ1-1; D is possibly TRBD1 (6 bases). The V end lost 5 bases, the J end lost 4 bases, and 11 bases lay between the germline ends. The CDR3 extends over 13 amino acids. Germline CDR1 and CDR2: SGHAT and FQDESV (reference sequence). CDR3 in DNA: TGTGCCAGCAGCAGATACAGGGTCACTGAAGCTTTCTTT. Translation: CASSRYRVTEAFF.

This chain uses TRBV28 with TRBJ1-1; 7 bases agree with TRBD1. This CDR3 has 13 amino acids. Trimming took 5 bases from V and 4 from J; bases not matched to a gene: 4. CDR1 and CDR2 (germline): MDHEN, SYDVKM. CDR3 coding DNA: TGTGCCAGCAGTGTTCCAGGGGGCACTGAAGCTTTCTTT. Amino acids: CASSVPGGTEAFF.

The J gene is TRBJ2-3, the V gene TRBV2; the D gene is possibly TRBD1 (5 bases). The CDR3 has 15 residues. Looked up from germline, CDR1 is SNHLY and CDR2 is FYNNEI. Trimming stripped 1 base from V and 0 bases from J, with 8 bases between. The CDR3 DNA reads TGTGCCAGCAGTGAAGAGGGGTCTAGCACAGATACGCAGTATTTT. This gives the protein CASSEEGSSTDTQYF.

This clone occurred once. This chain connects TRBV11-3 to TRBJ2-1; unclear D gene. Germline values: CDR1 SGHNT, CDR2 YENEEA. Trimming shortened V by 1 base and J by 4 bases, and 8 bases separated the two germline ends. The CDR3 consists of 14 residues. The DNA for the CDR3 is TGTGCCAGCAGCTTAGGGCCCGGGTACAATGAGCAGTTCTTC. This encodes CASSLGPGYNEQFF.

The gene calls are TRBV7-9 and TRBJ2-7, with 7 nucleotides matching TRBD1. The CDR3 length is 13 residues. Germline CDR1 SEHNR, CDR2 FQNEAQ (reference sequence). The V and J ends lost 7 bases and 1 base, in that order; junction bases with no gene match: 4. The CDR3 region is CASTPDRSYEQYF. Here the CDR3 DNA reads TGTGCCAGCACCCCGGACAGGTCCTACGAGCAGTACTTC.

Of note for this clone: Other DNA sequences of this sample code for an identical CDR3. V usage is TRBV4-3 and J usage is TRBJ2-2; 9 bases match TRBD2. This CDR3 has 17 residues. The germline V gene has CDR1 LGHNA and CDR2 YSLEER. V lost 5 bases to trimming and J lost 0 bases; unmatched junction nucleotides: 7. The CDR3 coding sequence is TGCGCCAGCAGCTCCCATGCGGGGGGGACGAACACCGGGGAGCTGTTTTTT. Translating gives CASSSHAGGTNTGELFF.

This clone was observed a few times. This sequence joins TRBV9 and TRBJ1-6; D is undetermined. In germline, CDR1 is SGDLS, CDR2 YYNGEE. The V end lost 3 bases, the J end lost 11 bases, and 18 bases lay between the germline ends. The CDR3 has 15 amino acids. For the CDR3, the DNA is TGTGCCAGCAGCGCCCAGGAGGATCCCAACCCACCCCTCCACTTT. This translates into CASSAQEDPNPPLHF.